This TCR beta chain was found in a study of cytomegalovirus exposure and HLA in healthy donors. Study as a whole: For the approximately 400 genotyped donors, about 79% fell within the Caucasian-associated ancestry cluster.

It was with 60 Vbeta and 13 Jbeta primers that the PCR ran. Under the authors' procedure: Unique TCR beta chains numbered about 80 million in a later analysis, with approximately 10 million shared. Only in-frame clones appear in the TCRdb table, and some are missing; sequencing was by immunoSEQ multiplex PCR. The D gene and trimming were derived from the DNA, and the V and J assignments and clone size from that table. The data contain 58,000 or so clones, roughly 80% of them singletons. General observations from the study: Many donors shared some public TCRs, even though most TCR sequences were rare. Association of under 20,000 TCR beta sequences with HLA alleles was found at 0.05 false discovery rate in a later analysis.

V lost 1 base and J 8 bases, leaving 5 bases between the germline ends. Germline V gene data show CDR1 as SGHTA and CDR2 as FQGNSA. This CDR3 contains 12 residues. As to this clone: The antigen is unknown.

The TCR originated in a woman aged 40 to 50 in good health and CMV-seropositive. The gene calls are TRBV7-2 and TRBJ1-4; D unclear. Sequenced input: PBMCs. The CDR3 protein is CASSLGGEKLFF. CDR3 bases: TGTGCCAGCAGCTTAGGAGGGGAAAAACTGTTTTTT.